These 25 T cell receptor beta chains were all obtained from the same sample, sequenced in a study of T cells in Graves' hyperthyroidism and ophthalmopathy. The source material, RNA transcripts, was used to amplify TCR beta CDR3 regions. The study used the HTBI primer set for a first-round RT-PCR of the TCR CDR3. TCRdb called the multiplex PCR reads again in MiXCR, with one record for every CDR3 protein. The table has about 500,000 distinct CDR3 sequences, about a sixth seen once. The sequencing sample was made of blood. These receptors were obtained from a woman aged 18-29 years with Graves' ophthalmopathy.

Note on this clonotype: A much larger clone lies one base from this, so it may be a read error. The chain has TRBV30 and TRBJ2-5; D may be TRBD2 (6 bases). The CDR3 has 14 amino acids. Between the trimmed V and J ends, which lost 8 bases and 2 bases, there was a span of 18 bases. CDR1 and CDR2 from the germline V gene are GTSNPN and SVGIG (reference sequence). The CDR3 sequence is CAGTSVRDQETQYF. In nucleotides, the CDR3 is TGTGCCGGGACTTCGGTCAGGGATCAAGAGACCCAGTACTTC.

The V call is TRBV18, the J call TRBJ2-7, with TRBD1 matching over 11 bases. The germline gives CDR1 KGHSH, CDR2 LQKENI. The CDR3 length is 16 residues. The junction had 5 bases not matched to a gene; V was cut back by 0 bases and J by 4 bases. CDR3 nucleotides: TGTGCCAGCTCACCACCGGGGACAGGGGGAGAATACGAGCAGTACTTC. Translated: CASSPPGTGGEYEQYF.

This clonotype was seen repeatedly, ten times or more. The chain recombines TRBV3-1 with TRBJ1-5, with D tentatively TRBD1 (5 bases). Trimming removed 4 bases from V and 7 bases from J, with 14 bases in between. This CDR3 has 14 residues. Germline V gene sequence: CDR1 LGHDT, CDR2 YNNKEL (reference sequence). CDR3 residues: CASSRGTEGQPQHF. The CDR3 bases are TGTGCCAGCAGCCGGGGGACCGAGGGCCAGCCCCAGCATTTT.

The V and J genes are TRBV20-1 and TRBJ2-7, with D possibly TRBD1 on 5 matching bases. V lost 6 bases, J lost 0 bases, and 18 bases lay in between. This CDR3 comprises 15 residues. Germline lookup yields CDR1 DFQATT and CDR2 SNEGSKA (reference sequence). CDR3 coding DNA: TGCAGTGCCGACATTGGACACTACAGCTCCTACGAGCAGTACTTC. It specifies CSADIGHYSSYEQYF.

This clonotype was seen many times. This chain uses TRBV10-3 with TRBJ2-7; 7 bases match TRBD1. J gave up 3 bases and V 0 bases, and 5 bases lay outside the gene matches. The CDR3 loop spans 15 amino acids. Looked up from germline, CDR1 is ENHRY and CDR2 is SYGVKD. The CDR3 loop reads CAISESVAGGYEQYF. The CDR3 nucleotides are TGTGCCATCAGTGAGTCCGTGGCAGGGGGCTACGAGCAGTACTTC.

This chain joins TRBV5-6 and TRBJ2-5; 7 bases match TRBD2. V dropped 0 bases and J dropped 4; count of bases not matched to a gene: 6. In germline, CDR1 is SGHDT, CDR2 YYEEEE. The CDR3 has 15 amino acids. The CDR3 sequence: CASSLAAGEGETQYF. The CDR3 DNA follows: TGTGCCAGCAGCTTGGCGGCGGGAGAGGGAGAGACCCAGTACTTC.

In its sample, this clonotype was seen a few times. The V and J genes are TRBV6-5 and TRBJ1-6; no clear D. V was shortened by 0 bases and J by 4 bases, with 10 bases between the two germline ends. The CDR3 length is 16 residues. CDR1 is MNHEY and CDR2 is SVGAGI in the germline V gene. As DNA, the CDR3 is TGTGCCAGCAGTTACTCGGCAGCGGCATATAATTCACCCCTCCACTTT. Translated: CASSYSAAAYNSPLHF.

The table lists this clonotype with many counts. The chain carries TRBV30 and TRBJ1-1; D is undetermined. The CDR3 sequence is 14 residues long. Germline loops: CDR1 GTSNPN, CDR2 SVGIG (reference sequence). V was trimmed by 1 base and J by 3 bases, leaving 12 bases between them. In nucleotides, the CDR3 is TGTGCCTGGAGTGCTGGGGTTGTGGACACTGAAGCTTTCTTT. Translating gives CAWSAGVVDTEAFF.

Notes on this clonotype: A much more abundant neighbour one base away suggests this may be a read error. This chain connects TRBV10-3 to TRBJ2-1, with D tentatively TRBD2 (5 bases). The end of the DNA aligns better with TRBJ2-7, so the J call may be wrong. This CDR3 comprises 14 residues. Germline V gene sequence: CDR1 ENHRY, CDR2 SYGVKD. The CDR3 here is CAISESEANNEQYF. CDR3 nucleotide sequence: TGTGCCATCAGTGAGTCGGAGGCCAACAATGAGCAGTACTTC.

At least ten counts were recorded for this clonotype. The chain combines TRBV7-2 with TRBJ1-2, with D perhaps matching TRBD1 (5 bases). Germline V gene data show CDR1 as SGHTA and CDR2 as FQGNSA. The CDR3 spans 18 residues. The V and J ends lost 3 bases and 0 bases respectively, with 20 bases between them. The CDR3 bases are TGTGCCAGCAGCTTTGATGGTCTCGTGGGGCCAGCTAACTATGGCTACACCTTC. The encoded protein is CASSFDGLVGPANYGYTF.

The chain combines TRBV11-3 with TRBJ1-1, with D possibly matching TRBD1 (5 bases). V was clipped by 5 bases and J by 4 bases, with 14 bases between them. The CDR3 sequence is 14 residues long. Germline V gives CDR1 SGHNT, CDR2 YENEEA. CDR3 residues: CASSGGRQGTEAFF. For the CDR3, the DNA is TGTGCCAGCAGCGGAGGCAGGCAGGGCACTGAAGCTTTCTTT.

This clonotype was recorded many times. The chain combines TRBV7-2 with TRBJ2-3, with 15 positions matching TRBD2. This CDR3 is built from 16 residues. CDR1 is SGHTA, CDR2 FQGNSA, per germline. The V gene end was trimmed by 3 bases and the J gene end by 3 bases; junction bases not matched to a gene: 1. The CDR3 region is CASSFGTSGRTDTQYF. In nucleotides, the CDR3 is TGTGCCAGCAGCTTTGGGACTAGCGGGAGGACAGATACGCAGTATTTT.

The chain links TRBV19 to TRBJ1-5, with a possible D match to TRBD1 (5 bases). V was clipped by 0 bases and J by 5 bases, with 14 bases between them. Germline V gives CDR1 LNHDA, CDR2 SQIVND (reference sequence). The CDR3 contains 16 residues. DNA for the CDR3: TGTGCCAGTAGTATAGAGCGGCAGGGCCTCTATCAGCCCCAGCATTTT. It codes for CASSIERQGLYQPQHF.

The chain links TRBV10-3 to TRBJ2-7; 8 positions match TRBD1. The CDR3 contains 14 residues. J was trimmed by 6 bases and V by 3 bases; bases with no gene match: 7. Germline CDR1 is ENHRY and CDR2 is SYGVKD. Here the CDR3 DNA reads TGTGCCATCAGTGATGGTCAGGGGGCCTTCGAGCAGTACTTC. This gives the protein CAISDGQGAFEQYF.

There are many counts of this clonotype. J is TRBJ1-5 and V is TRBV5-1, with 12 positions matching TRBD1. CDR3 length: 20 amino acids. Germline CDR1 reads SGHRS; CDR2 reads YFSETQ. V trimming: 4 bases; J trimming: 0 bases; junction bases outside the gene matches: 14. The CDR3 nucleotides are TGCGCCAGCAGCCCGGGGACAGGGGGCGGCGGTAGGTATAGCAATCAGCCCCAGCATTTT. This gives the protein CASSPGTGGGGRYSNQPQHF.

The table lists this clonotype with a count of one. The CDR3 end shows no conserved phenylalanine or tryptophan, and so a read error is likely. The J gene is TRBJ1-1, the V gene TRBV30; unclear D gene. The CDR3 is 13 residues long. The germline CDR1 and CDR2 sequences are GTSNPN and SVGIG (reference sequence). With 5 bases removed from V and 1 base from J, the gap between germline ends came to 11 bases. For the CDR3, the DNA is TGTGCCTGGGCCCCCGGGTCGAACACTGAAGCTTTCCTT. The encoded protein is CAWAPGSNTEAFL.

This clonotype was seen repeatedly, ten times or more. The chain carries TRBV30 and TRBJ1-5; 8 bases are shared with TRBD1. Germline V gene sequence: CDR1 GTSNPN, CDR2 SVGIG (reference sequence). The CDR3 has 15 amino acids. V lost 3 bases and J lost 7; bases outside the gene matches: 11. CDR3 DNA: TGTGCCTGGAGACAGGGCGGACAGGGCCAACAGCCCCAGCATTTT. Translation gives CAWRQGGQGQQPQHF.

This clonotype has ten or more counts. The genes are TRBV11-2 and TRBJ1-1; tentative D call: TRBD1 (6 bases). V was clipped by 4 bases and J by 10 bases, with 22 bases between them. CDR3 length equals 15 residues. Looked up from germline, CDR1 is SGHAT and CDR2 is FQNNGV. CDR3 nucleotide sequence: TGTGCCAGCAGCTACCCCTGGACAGTCCCGCCGATAGCTTTCTTT. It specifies CASSYPWTVPPIAFF.

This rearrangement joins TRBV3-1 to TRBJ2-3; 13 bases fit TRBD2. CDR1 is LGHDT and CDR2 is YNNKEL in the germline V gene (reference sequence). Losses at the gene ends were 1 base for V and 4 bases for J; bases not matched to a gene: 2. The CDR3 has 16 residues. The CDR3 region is CASSQGTSGRADTQYF. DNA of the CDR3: TGTGCCAGCAGCCAAGGGACTAGCGGGAGAGCAGATACGCAGTATTTT.

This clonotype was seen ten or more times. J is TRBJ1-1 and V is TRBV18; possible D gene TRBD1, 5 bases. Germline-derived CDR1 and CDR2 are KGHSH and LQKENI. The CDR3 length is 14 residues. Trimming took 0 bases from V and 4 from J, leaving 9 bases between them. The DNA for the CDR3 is TGTGCCAGCTCACCACCGGGACTGAGCACTGAAGCTTTCTTT. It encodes CASSPPGLSTEAFF. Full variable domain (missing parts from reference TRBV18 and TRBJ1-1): NAGVMQNPRHLVRRRGQEARLRCSPMKGHSHVYWYRQLPEEGLKFMVYLQKENIIDESGMPKERFSAEFPKEGPSILRIQQVVRGDSAAYFCASSPPGLSTEAFFGQGTRLTVV.

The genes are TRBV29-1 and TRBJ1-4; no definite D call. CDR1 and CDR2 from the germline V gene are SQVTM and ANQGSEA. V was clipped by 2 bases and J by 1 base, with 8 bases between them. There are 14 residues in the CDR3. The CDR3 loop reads CSVETPGTNEKLFF. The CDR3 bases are TGCAGCGTTGAAACGCCAGGAACTAATGAAAAACTGTTTTTT.

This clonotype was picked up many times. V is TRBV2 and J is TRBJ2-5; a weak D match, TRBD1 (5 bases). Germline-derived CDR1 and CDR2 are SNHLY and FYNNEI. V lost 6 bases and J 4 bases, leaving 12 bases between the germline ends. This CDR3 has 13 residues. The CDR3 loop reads CASSFSGLETQYF. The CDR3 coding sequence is TGTGCCAGCAGCTTTTCAGGGTTAGAGACCCAGTACTTC. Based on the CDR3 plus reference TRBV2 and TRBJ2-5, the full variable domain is EPEVTQTPSHQVTQMGQEVILRCVPISNHLYFYWYRQILGQKVEFLVSFYNNEISEKSEIFDDQFSVERPDGSNFTLKIRSTKLEDSAMYFCASSFSGLETQYFGPGTRLLVL.

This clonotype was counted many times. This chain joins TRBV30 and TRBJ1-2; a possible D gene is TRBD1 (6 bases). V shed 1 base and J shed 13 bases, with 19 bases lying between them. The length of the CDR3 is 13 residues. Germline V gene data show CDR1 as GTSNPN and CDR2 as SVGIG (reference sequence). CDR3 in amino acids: CAWSGTGGEVPTF. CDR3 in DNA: TGTGCCTGGAGTGGGACCGGGGGCGAGGTTCCCACCTTC.

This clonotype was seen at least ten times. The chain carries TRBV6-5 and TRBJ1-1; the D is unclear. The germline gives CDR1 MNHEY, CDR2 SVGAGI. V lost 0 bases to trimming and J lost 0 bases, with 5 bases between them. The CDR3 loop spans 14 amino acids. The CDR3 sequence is CASSYSFLNTEAFF. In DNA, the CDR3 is TGTGCCAGCAGTTACTCGTTCCTGAACACTGAAGCTTTCTTT.

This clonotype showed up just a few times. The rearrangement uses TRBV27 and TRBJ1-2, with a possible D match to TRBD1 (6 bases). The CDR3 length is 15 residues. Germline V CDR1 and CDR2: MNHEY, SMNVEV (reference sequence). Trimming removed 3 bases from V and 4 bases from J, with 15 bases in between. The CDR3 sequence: CASSFSFGTPYGYTF. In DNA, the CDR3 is TGTGCCAGCAGTTTTTCTTTCGGGACACCCTATGGCTACACCTTC.